The sequence of this T cell receptor beta chain was determined in a study of OX40 agonist ivuxolimab in advanced cancers. For the study at large: One patient with hepatocellular carcinoma and two with cutaneous melanoma, three in all, had partial responses.

Repertoires were generated with immunoSEQ multiplex PCR, while TCRdb's copy carries only in-frame clones and drops some. The table lists 65,000 to 95,000 clones, around 92% of them singletons. The CDR3 is made up of 16 amino acids. Germline-derived CDR1 and CDR2 are ENHRY and SYGVKD. The V and J ends lost 7 bases and 4 bases, in that order; junction bases with no gene match: 11. The source is an adult with an advanced solid tumor such as melanoma, head and neck, liver or kidney cancer. The chain links TRBV10-3 to TRBJ2-3; 10 bases match TRBD1. The specimen comprised CD4+ or CD8+ T cells sorted from blood, sampled in a trial of the OX40 agonist ivuxolimab. This CDR3 reads CAITKTGTGVPDTQYF. CDR3 nucleotides: TGTGCCATCACAAAGACCGGGACAGGGGTTCCAGATACGCAGTATTTT.